The 18 T cell receptor beta chains listed next were all sequenced from one sample in a study of CD8+CD57+ T cells in acquired aplastic anemia. Only patients with CD8+CD57+ cell expansion on flow cytometry were chosen for sequencing. The study profiled TCR beta VDJ and CDR3 using genomic DNA as template. Via MiXCR, TCRdb re-called the reads, giving one row per CDR3 protein. The sample has roughly 250,000 distinct CDR3 sequences, roughly 82% seen once; the top ten hold 35% to 50%. Sequencing was carried out using sorted CD4+, CD8+, or CD8+CD57+ T cells (not recorded which) from PBMCs. The receptors were gathered from a human donor with aplastic anemia.

On this clonotype: Since the CDR3 does not end with the conserved phenylalanine or tryptophan, this likely comes from a read error. Because the CDR3's place on the DNA is in doubt, the DNA is left out and the CDR3 is given as listed by TCRdb. The J gene is TRBJ2-7, the V gene TRBV7-9. Germline values: CDR1 SEHNR, CDR2 FQNEAQ (reference sequence). The CDR3 length equals 12 residues, ends included. This CDR3 is CASSFQRSGRYD.

About this clonotype: The missing conserved phenylalanine or tryptophan at the end of this CDR3 makes a read error likely. Because the CDR3's place on the DNA is in doubt, the DNA is left out and the CDR3 is given as listed by TCRdb. This chain connects TRBV7-9 to TRBJ2-5; the DNA was not compared with TRBD1, the D call given in the table. Ends included, the CDR3 has 12 residues. Germline lookup yields CDR1 SEHNR and CDR2 FQNEAQ (reference sequence). The CDR3 region is CASSGDRNTEYY.

As to this clonotype: Since the CDR3 does not end with the conserved phenylalanine or tryptophan, this likely comes from a read error. It is unclear where the CDR3 begins or ends on the DNA, so no DNA is shown, and the CDR3 is as TCRdb lists it. The genes are TRBV2 and TRBJ2-6. CDR1 SNHLY and CDR2 FYNNEI come from the germline V gene. The CDR3 length is 16 residues, termini included. CDR3 region: CASGVAGTDAHYVLPC.

The J gene is TRBJ2-5, the V gene TRBV9; D not resolved. The CDR3 is made up of 14 amino acids. Germline lookup yields CDR1 SGDLS and CDR2 YYNGEE. The V end was cut by 9 bases, the J end by 11 bases, with 26 bases between. The CDR3 spells CANKVYQNPDNQYF. CDR3 nucleotide sequence: TGTGCCAACAAGGTATACCAGAACCCCGACAATCAGTACTTC.

The rearrangement joins TRBV29-1 to TRBJ2-5; D is possibly TRBD1 (5 bases). Germline V gene data show CDR1 as SQVTM and CDR2 as ANQGSEA. The CDR3 totals 12 residues. Deletions cut 5 bases from V and 4 bases from J, with 11 bases between. The CDR3 region is CSVKGWRETQYF. Written as DNA, the CDR3 is TGCAGCGTTAAGGGGTGGCGAGAGACCCAGTACTTC.

This sequence joins TRBV7-2 and TRBJ1-2; D might be TRBD1 (5 bases). Germline CDR1 is SGHTA and CDR2 is FQGNSA. The V end lost 6 bases, the J end lost 11 bases, and 28 bases lay between the germline ends. The CDR3 covers 16 residues. CDR3 in DNA: TGTGCCAGCAGTTCTAGCGGGGCTTGGGGAGAGACCCAGTACACCTTC. It codes for CASSSSGAWGETQYTF.

This clonotype was detected a few times. V is TRBV7-2 and J is TRBJ2-1, with D unresolved. The CDR3 extends over 17 amino acids. V was cut by 5 bases and J by 0 bases, with 17 bases left in between. The V gene's germline CDR1 is SGHTA and CDR2 FQGNSA. The CDR3: CASSPDLGFSSYNEQFF. For the CDR3, the DNA is TGTGCCAGCAGCCCTGATTTGGGCTTTAGCTCCTACAATGAGCAGTTCTTC.

The chain uses TRBV9 and TRBJ2-3, with unresolved D. In germline, CDR1 is SGDLS, CDR2 YYNGEE. The V end lost 3 bases, the J end lost 15 bases, and 20 bases lay between the germline ends. The length of the CDR3 is 13 residues. The CDR3 DNA reads as TGTGCCAGCAGCGAAGGGTCAGATACGCCGTATTATTTT. Protein sequence: CASSEGSDTPYYF.

The CDR3 DNA reads TGTGCCAGCAGCTTAGAAGCGGGCAGCTCCGTGTACTGGTTTTTT. It is translated as CASSLEAGSSVYWFF. The V gene is TRBV7-2, the J gene TRBJ2-2; a possible D gene is TRBD2 (6 bases). Germline assignment: CDR1 SGHTA and CDR2 FQGNSA. The CDR3 sequence is 15 residues long. V lost 1 base to trimming and J lost 16 bases, with 22 bases between them.

On this clonotype itself: A much larger clone lies one base from this, so it may be a read error. The chain joins TRBV15 to TRBJ2-7, with D perhaps matching TRBD2 (5 bases). CDR1 is LNHNV, CDR2 YYDKDF, per germline (reference sequence). The CDR3 has 13 amino acids. CDR3 sequence: CATSRGLAYGQYF. As DNA, the CDR3 is TGTGCCACCAGCAGGGGCCTAGCCTACGGGCAGTACTTC.

In the case of this clonotype: The missing conserved phenylalanine or tryptophan at the end of this CDR3 makes a read error likely. The limits of the CDR3 on the DNA are not certain, so only TCRdb's listed CDR3 is given. The V call is TRBV7-2, the J call TRBJ2-7; the table names TRBD1, a call not compared with the DNA. The CDR3 is 13 amino acids in total, end residues counted. Germline CDR1 reads SGHTA; CDR2 reads FQGNSA. CDR3 amino acids: CASSQTGSPGQSY.

The V call is TRBV20-1, the J call TRBJ1-1; D is uncertain. Germline V gives CDR1 DFQATT, CDR2 SNEGSKA (reference sequence). The CDR3 has 11 residues. Trimming left V 4 bases short and J 7 bases short, with 10 bases between. The CDR3 loop is CSATDGDEAFF. In DNA form, the CDR3 reads TGCAGTGCTACGGACGGGGATGAAGCTTTCTTT.

The chain has TRBV7-9 and TRBJ2-7, with D perhaps TRBD1 (6 bases). The V and J ends lost 2 bases and 2 bases respectively, with 19 bases between them. Germline CDR1 is SEHNR and CDR2 is FQNEAQ (reference sequence). The CDR3 consists of 17 residues. The CDR3 reads CASSLHERTDVTYEQYF. The DNA of the CDR3 is TGTGCCAGCAGCTTACATGAAAGGACAGACGTTACCTACGAGCAGTACTTC.

On this clonotype: One end of the junction fails to match germline, which may point to a read error. The genes are TRBV7-3 and TRBJ2-5; D is possibly TRBD1 (6 bases). The CDR3 is made up of 14 amino acids. Per germline, CDR1 SGHTA and CDR2 FQGTGA. The CDR3 region has the DNA TGTGCCAGCACAAGACAGGCCAACGACGATGCACAGTGCTTC. Its protein product is CASTRQANDDAQCF. The variable domain in full, with the rest retrieved from reference TRBV7-3 and TRBJ2-5, is GAGVSQTPSNKVTEKGKYVELRCDPISGHTALYWYRQSLGQGPEFLIYFQGTGAADDSGLPNDRFFAVRPEGSVSTLKIQRTERGDSAVYLCASTRQANDDAQCFGPGTRLLVL.

The V and J genes are TRBV7-3 and TRBJ2-1; TRBD1 matches 7 bases. With 5 bases clipped from V and 12 bases from J, the junction kept 19 bases outside the gene matches. Germline V gene data show CDR1 as SGHTA and CDR2 as FQGTGA. The CDR3 sequence is 16 residues long. In DNA, the CDR3 is TGTGCCAGCAGCCTAGGGGGCGGAAACGGTGAGTATACGCAGTTCTTC. Protein: CASSLGGGNGEYTQFF.

To note about this clonotype: The conserved phenylalanine or tryptophan normally closing the CDR3 is absent here, so this likely arose from a read error. Because the CDR3's place on the DNA is in doubt, the DNA is left out and the CDR3 is given as listed by TCRdb. The V gene is TRBV7-9, the J gene TRBJ2-3; the table assigns TRBD2, which was not confirmed against the DNA. The CDR3 totals 13 residues, both ends included. In germline, CDR1 is SEHNR, CDR2 FQNEAQ (reference sequence). The CDR3: CASSEVPGELYFG.

This chain joins TRBV25-1 and TRBJ2-7; D is uncertain. The V gene lost 5 bases and the J gene lost 6 bases, with 8 bases spanning the gap. CDR1 MGHDK and CDR2 SYGVNS come from the germline V gene. This CDR3 has 11 amino acids. The CDR3 region is CASSSVSEQYF. The DNA of the CDR3 is TGTGCCAGCAGTAGCGTTTCCGAGCAGTACTTC.

Points on this clonotype: No conserved phenylalanine or tryptophan ends this CDR3, so it is likely a read error. It is unclear where the CDR3 begins or ends on the DNA, so no DNA is shown, and the CDR3 is as TCRdb lists it. The chain carries TRBV7-8 and TRBJ2-3. Both ends counted, the CDR3 spans 12 residues. Germline V gives CDR1 SGHVS, CDR2 FQNEAQ. The CDR3 sequence: CASSVGGDPHNY.